This T cell receptor beta chain was retrieved from a study of resident and recirculating memory T cells in vitiligo (dated by TCRdb to 2017 to 2018). Describing the broader study: For TCR beta sequencing, epidermis was obtained by shave biopsy from two lesional and two nonlesional sites, and PBMCs were also collected, from each of 3 stable vitiligo patients. Without cell sorting, samples were homogenized immediately before genomic DNA was extracted using the Qiagen DNeasy Blood & Tissue Kit. Human TCR beta sequencing was used to test whether specific clones in lesional vitiligo skin differed from clones in nonlesional skin and blood.

The paper's findings and limits, for the study overall: No unique dominant TCR clone was detected, and variation in clonality was observed among vitiligo lesions. Working out how much the T cell clones identified in the vitiligo lesions and the human Trm versus Tcm pools each contribute will require future mechanistic studies. TCR sequences were not shared across biopsy sites or across patients, which suggests that different T cell clones infiltrate different lesions, a pattern described as private specificity. Even within a single patient, overlap and correlation analysis found no significant repertoire overlap between any biopsies apart from each lesion compared with itself.

The CDR3 sequence holds 15 residues, the cysteine and phenylalanine included. The kept DNA is CDR3 alone, 45 bases in frame from the first base. V is cut back by 5 bases and J by 3 bases, with 6 bases in the junction unmatched. The germline V gene encodes CDR1 SGHTA and CDR2 FQGNSA. As regards this clone: Its antigen target is currently unknown. Base quality data are lacking; no much larger clone is found one base away.

A patient's vitiligo counted as stable when the lesions had not changed at all during the previous 6 months. For classification as stable, the absence of confetti depigmentation, a clinical sign of active vitiligo, was additionally required. Any patient who had received treatment in the previous three months was excluded. PBMCs were isolated from heparinized blood by Ficoll density gradient centrifugation and were subsequently flash-frozen. The immunoSEQ hsTCRB kit was used to amplify TCR beta chains from the genomic DNA. The immunoSEQ service ran the sequencing of the TCR beta libraries on an Illumina MiSeq instrument. In the source study's methods: Repertoire data were analyzed with the immunoSEQ Analyzer. TCRdb holds this immuneACCESS table with in-frame rearrangements only. Some clones are missing; in checked studies, unresolved V genes explain under half, and the rest has no known cause. V and J calls and clone size are as listed in that table; D and trimming were resolved from the DNA. For this sample there are about 42,000 clones; about 93% appear just once. The top ten clonotypes cover 4.5% of the sample.

The chain is assembled from TRBV7-2 and TRBJ2-1, with 8 bases aligning to TRBD1. Sequencing was performed on blood. The sequence was collected from a male donor with vitiligo. The CDR3 has the sequence CASSRPTGVYNEQFF. The sequenced DNA: TGTGCCAGCAGCCGGCCGACAGGGGTCTACAATGAGCAGTTCTTC.